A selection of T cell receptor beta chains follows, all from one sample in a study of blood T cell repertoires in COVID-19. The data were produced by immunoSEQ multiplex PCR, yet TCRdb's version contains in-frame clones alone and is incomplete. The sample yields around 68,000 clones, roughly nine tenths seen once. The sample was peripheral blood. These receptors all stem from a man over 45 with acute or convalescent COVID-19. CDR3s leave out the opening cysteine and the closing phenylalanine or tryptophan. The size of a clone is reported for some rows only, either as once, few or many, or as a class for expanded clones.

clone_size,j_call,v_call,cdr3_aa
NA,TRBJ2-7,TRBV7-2,ASSLSPDTGYEQY
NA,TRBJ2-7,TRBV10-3,AISPKAAGLSYEQY
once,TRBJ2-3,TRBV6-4,ASSESSGSTDTQY
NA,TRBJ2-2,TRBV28,ASKTGLANTGELF
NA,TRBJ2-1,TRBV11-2,ASSLRGGNEQF
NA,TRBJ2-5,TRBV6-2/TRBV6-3,ASSRNWGMTQQETQY
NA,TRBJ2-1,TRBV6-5,ASSWGLAGDEQF
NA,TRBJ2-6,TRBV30,AWNAQSSGANVLT
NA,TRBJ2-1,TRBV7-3,ASSEGLAAHLDEQF
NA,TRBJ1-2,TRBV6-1,ASSEQLRGSGAYGYT
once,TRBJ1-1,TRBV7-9,ASSLARTTEAF
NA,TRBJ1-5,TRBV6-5,ASSRTGLGPQH
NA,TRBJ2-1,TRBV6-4,ASRQEGRHEQF
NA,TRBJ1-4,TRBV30,AWSVGGGSEKLF
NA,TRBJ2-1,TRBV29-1,SVSTSGGTNEQF
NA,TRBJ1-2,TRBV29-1,SADTGSYGYT
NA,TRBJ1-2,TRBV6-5,ASTGQGNYGYT
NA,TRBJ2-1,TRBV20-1,SASRTGSSTNEQF
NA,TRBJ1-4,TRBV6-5,ASTRPGLDEKLF
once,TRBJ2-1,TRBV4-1,ASSQVSTSFSLDEQF
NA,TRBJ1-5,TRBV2,ASSENRVGNQPQH
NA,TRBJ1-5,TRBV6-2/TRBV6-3,ASSYIARQGRDQPQH
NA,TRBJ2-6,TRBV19,ATQQGTGANVLT
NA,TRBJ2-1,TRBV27,ASSSLDRGSYNEQF
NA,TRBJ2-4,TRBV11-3,ASSPRRRTGAKNIQY
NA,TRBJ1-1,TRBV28,ASTSTPRTEAF
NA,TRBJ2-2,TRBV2,ASSVAGTNTGELF
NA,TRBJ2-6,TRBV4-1,ASSQARFSGANVLT
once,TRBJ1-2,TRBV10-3,AISETGHYGYT
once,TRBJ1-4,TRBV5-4,ASSQQGGNEKLF
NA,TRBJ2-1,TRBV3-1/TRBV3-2,ASRENGAGYSYNEQF
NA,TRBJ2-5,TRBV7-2,ASSSRQIQETQY
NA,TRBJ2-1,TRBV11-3,ASSSGTGVYNEQF
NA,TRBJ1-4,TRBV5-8,ASSFSGQGPSYEKLF
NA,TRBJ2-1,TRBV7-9,ASSLDPGSDEQF
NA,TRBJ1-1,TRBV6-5,ASSYDGAGEAF
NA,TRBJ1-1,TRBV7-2,ASSPDRGTMNTEAF
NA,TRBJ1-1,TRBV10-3,AISEEVRNTEAF
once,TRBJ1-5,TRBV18,ASSQNPGGSDQPQH
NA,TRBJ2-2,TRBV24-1,ATSDWTGVTGELF
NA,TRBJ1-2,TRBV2,ASSATWDSYGYT
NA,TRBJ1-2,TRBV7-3,ASSLTVQGNYGYT
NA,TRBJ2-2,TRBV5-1,ASSLVPGQNTGELF
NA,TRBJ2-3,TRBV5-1,ASSLAAGGGTDTQY
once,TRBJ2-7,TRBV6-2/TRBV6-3,ASSYRGQSYEQY
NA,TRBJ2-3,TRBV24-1,ATSGQSDTQY
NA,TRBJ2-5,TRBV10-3,AISESPSGGETQY
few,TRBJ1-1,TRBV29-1,SVAGDTEAF
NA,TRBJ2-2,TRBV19,ASSMGLDTGELF
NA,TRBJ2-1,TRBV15,ATSSRFSGNEQF
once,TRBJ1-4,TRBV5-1,ASSPEGQGGGNEKLF
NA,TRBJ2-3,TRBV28,ASSPPLAGATDTQY
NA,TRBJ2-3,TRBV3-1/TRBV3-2,ASSPEYTDTQY
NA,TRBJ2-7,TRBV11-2,ASSLNRDTYYEQY
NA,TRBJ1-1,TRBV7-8,ASSLEQENTEAF
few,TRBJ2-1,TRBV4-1,ASSQVGGRRINAYNEQF
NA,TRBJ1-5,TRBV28,ASSSPSDRGEPQH
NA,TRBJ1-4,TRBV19,ASSNRRDVGEKLF